The clone carrying this T cell receptor (beta chain) was seen a few times. A read error may explain this, as a much larger clone is one base away. There were TCR beta CDR3 regions amplified from RNA transcripts. With the HTBI primer set, the TCR CDR3 went through a first round of RT-PCR. TCRdb re-derived calls from the multiplex PCR reads in MiXCR, one entry per CDR3 protein. This sample has hundreds of thousands of distinct CDR3 sequences, with roughly 17% found just once. Isolation of PBMCs was performed on approximately 10 ml fresh peripheral blood. The data stem from a study of T cells in Graves' hyperthyroidism and ophthalmopathy. On the study more broadly: Peripheral blood specimens were obtained at initial diagnosis, prior to any treatment.

This clonotype was sampled from a woman between 18 and 30 years old with Graves' hyperthyroidism. Sequenced input: blood.

For the CDR3, the DNA is TGTGCCAGCAGCGGTACTAGCTCCGAGCAGTACTTC. Amino acid sequence: CASSGTSSEQYF. This sequence joins TRBV7-8 and TRBJ2-7; the D gene is possibly TRBD2 (6 bases). The V gene lost 5 bases and the J gene lost 6 bases, with 11 bases spanning the gap. The V gene's germline CDR1 is SGHVS and CDR2 FQNEAQ. The CDR3 runs 12 residues.